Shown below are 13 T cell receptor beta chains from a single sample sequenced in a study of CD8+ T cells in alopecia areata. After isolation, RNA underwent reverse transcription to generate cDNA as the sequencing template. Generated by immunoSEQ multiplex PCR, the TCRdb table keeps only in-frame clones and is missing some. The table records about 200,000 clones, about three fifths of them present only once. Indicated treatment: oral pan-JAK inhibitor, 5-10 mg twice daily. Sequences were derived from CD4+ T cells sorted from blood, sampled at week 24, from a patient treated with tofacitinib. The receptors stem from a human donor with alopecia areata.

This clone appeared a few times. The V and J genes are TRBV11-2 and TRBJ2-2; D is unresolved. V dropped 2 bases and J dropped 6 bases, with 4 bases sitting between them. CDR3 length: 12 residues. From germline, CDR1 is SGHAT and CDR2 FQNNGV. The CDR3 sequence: CASSLSAGELFF. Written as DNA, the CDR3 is TGTGCCAGCAGCTTATCGGCCGGGGAGCTGTTTTTT.

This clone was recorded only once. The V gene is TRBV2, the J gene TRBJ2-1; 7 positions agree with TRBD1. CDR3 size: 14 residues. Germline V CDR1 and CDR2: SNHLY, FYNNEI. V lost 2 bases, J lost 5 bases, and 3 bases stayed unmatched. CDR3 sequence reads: CASSEKGANNEQFF. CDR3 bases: TGTGCCAGCAGTGAAAAGGGGGCAAACAATGAGCAGTTCTTC.

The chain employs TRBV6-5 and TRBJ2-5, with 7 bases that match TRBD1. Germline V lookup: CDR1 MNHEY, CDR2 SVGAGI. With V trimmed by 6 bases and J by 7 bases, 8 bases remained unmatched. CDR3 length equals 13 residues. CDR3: CASRTGVQGTQYF. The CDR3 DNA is TGTGCCAGCAGAACAGGGGTACAGGGGACCCAGTACTTC.

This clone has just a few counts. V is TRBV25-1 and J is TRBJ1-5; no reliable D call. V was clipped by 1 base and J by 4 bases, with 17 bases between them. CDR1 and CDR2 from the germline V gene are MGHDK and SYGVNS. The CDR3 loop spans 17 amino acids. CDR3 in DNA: TGTGCCAGCAGTGAATGGGGTCCCTCGGGGTTTAATCAGCCCCAGCATTTT. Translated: CASSEWGPSGFNQPQHF.

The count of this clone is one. The CDR3 reads CASSPGFRETQYF. The CDR3, as DNA: TGTGCCAGCTCACCAGGGTTTAGAGAGACCCAGTACTTC. The V call is TRBV18, the J call TRBJ2-5, with no clear D. The CDR3 has 13 residues. V shed 2 bases and J shed 4 bases, with 8 bases lying between them. Germline V CDR1 and CDR2: KGHSH, LQKENI.

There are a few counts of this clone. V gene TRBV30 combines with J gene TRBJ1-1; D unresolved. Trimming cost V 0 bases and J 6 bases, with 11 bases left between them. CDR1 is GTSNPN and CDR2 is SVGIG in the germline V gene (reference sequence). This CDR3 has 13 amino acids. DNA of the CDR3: TGTGCCTGGAGTGTAAAGGGCTCTCCTGAAGCTTTCTTT. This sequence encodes CAWSVKGSPEAFF.

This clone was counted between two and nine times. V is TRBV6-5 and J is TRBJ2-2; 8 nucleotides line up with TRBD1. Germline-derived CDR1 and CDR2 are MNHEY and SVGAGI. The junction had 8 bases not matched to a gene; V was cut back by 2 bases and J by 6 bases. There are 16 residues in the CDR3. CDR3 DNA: TGTGCCAGCAGTTACGCTGCAGGGGGCGCGCCCGGGGAGCTGTTTTTT. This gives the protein CASSYAAGGAPGELFF.

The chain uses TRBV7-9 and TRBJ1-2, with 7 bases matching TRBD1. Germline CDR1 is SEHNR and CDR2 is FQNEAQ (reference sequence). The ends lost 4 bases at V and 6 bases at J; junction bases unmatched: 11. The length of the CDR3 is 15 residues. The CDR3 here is CASSYPGTVGDGYTF. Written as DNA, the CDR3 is TGTGCCAGCAGCTACCCTGGGACAGTCGGGGATGGCTACACCTTC.

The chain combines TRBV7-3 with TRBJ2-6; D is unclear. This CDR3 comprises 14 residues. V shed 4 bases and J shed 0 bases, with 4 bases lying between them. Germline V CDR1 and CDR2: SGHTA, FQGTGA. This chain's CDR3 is CASSSLSGANVLTF. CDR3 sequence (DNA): TGTGCCAGCAGCTCCCTCTCTGGGGCCAACGTCCTGACTTTC.

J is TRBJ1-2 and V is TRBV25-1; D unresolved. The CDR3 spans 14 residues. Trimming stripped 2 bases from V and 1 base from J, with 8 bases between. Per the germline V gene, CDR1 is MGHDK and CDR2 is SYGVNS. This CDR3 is CASSETLDNYGYTF. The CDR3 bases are TGTGCCAGCAGTGAAACCCTCGATAACTATGGCTACACCTTC.

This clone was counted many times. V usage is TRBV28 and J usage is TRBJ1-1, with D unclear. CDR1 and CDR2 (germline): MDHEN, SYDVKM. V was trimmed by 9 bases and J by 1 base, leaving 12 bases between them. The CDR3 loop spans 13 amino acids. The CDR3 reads CASIGRWNTEAFF. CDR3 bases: TGTGCCAGTATTGGGCGCTGGAACACTGAAGCTTTCTTT.

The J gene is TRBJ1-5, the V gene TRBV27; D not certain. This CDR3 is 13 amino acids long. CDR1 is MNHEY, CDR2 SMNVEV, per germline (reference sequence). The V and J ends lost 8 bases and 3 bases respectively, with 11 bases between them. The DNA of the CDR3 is TGTGCCAGCGGGGAACGGGTCAATCAGCCCCAGCATTTT. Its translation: CASGERVNQPQHF.

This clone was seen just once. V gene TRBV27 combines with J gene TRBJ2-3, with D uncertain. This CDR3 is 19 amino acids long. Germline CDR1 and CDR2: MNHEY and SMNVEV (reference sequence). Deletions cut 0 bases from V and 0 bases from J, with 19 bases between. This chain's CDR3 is CASSLSQDVYWGSTDTQYF. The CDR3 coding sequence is TGTGCCAGCAGTTTATCCCAAGACGTGTATTGGGGTAGCACAGATACGCAGTATTTT.